This is a list of T cell receptor beta chains from one sample in a study of blood T cell repertoires in COVID-19. Libraries were prepared by immunoSEQ multiplex PCR; TCRdb keeps only in-frame clonotypes and omits some of them. The table lists 280,000 or so clones, roughly 85% of them singletons. Sequenced sample: PBMCs or T cells enriched from blood (not recorded which). These receptor sequences come from a woman between 40 and 55 years old who had recovered from COVID-19. Both conserved end residues are part of each CDR3. A D gene is named only where the DNA matches it firmly. The size entry is marked missing in some rows and otherwise reads once, few, many or a size class.

v_gene	j_gene	abundance	d_gene	CDR3nt	CDR3aa
TRBV5-1	TRBJ2-5	-	TRBD2	TGCGCCAGCAGCTTGGGACTAGCGGGAGGCCAAGAGACCCAGTACTTC	CASSLGLAGGQETQYF
TRBV24-1	TRBJ2-5	-	TRBD1	TGTGCCACCAGTGATTTAGGACAGGGTAGAGAGACCCAGTACTTC	CATSDLGQGRETQYF
TRBV19	TRBJ2-3	-	-	TGTGCCAGTAGTATAAGTGTGGAGTGGTATGTCGCAGATACGCAGTATTTT	CASSISVEWYVADTQYF
TRBV28	TRBJ2-1	-	-	TGTGCCAGCAGGAAGGCCGGGTACAATGAGCAGTTCTTC	CASRKAGYNEQFF
TRBV6-2/TRBV6-3	TRBJ2-7	-	-	TGTGCCAGCAGTTACTCGAGTAACCAGGCCACCTACGAGCAGTACTTC	CASSYSSNQATYEQYF
TRBV10-3	TRBJ1-6	once	-	TGTGCCATCAGGGAGGGGCTTCAGGGCACCCTCCACTTT	CAIREGLQGTLHF
TRBV10-3	TRBJ2-7	-	TRBD2	TGTGCCATCAGTGAGTCGGGCGGGAGGACCTACGAGCAGTACTTC	CAISESGGRTYEQYF
TRBV10-3	TRBJ1-2	-	TRBD1	TGTGCCATCAGTGAGTCCCTCGGACAGGTTTACTATGGCTACACCTTC	CAISESLGQVYYGYTF
TRBV9	TRBJ2-3	-	TRBD1	TGTGCCAGCAGCGTACGACAGGGGCCCGGGACAGATACGCAGTATTTT	CASSVRQGPGTDTQYF
TRBV11-2	TRBJ2-1	few	TRBD2	TGTGCCAGCAGCTTTCCGGGGGCGGGAGGTACCTACAATGAGCAGTTCTTC	CASSFPGAGGTYNEQFF
TRBV7-2	TRBJ2-6	-	TRBD2	TGTGCCAGCAGGGCCGGTTTCGGGAGGGCCTCTGGGGCCAACGTCCTGACTTTC	CASRAGFGRASGANVLTF
TRBV4-1	TRBJ1-2	-	-	TGCGCCAGCACGGGAGACTTCGGGGGCTACACCTTC	CASTGDFGGYTF
TRBV2	TRBJ1-5	few	-	TGTGCCAGCAGGGGAGGTTTCAATCAGCCCCAGCATTTT	CASRGGFNQPQHF
TRBV18	TRBJ1-4	-	-	TGTGCCAGCTCACACAGGGACCGCGAAAAACTGTTTTTT	CASSHRDREKLFF
TRBV19	TRBJ2-1	-	TRBD2	TGTGCCAGTAGACAACTAGCGGGAGGTAAAAATGAGCAGTTCTTC	CASRQLAGGKNEQFF
TRBV5-1	TRBJ2-3	-	-	TGCGCCAGCAGCTTGGGGGGGCAGGGTCTGACAGATACGCAGTATTTT	CASSLGGQGLTDTQYF